The clone carrying this T cell receptor (beta chain) was counted between two and nine times. What it recognizes is unknown. These data come from a study of T-cell reconstitution after alpha-beta-depleted transplantation in children. The CDR3 extends over 16 amino acids. Losses at the gene ends were 3 bases for V and 2 bases for J; bases not matched to a gene: 6. Germline V lookup: CDR1 SNHLY, CDR2 FYNNEI. Unique molecular identifiers were incorporated during preparation of the TCRbeta library. One entry per CDR3 protein results from TCRdb running MiXCR on the PCR reads. This table has 700,000 to 850,000 distinct CDR3 sequences, roughly 15% appearing once. Whole-study findings and limits: The main origin of T-cell counts and diversity one year after transplant was newly produced T cells.

The chain recombines TRBV2 with TRBJ1-5; TRBD1 agrees at 8 bases. The clonotype comes from a male patient under 18 who had a stem cell transplant for acute lymphoblastic leukemia, so the T cells may come from the graft donor. The sequencing here drew on PBMCs, mostly from graft donor cells, taken 360 days after TCRalphabeta/CD19-depleted stem cell transplant. The CDR3 sequence: CASSDRQGLGNQPQHF. CDR3 DNA: TGTGCCAGCAGTGACAGACAGGGGTTGGGCAATCAGCCCCAGCATTTT.